The 32 T cell receptor beta chains below all came from one sample that was sequenced in a study of T cell responses to AZD1222 COVID-19 vaccine. Assay: immunoSEQ multiplex PCR; the TCRdb copy retains only in-frame clones and omits some. The repertoire consists of 130,000 to 150,000 clones, with around nine tenths occurring once and the leading ten covering 3.4%. The sample here was peripheral blood, taken on day 0 of AZD1222 vaccination. The receptors originated from an adult in good health.

The J gene is TRBJ1-5, the V gene TRBV27; D uncertain. The CDR3 has 13 residues. In germline, CDR1 is MNHEY, CDR2 SMNVEV (reference sequence). With 1 base removed from V and 2 bases from J, the gap between germline ends came to 3 bases. The chain's CDR3 is CASSLFGNQPQHF. For the CDR3, the DNA is TGTGCCAGCAGTTTATTCGGCAATCAGCCCCAGCATTTT.

This chain uses TRBV6-5 with TRBJ2-7; D is undetermined. This CDR3 contains 14 residues. Germline CDR1 MNHEY, CDR2 SVGAGI. V was clipped by 5 bases and J by 1 base, with 12 bases between them. The CDR3 region has the DNA TGTGCCAGCAGTCCCCGTGCCGATTCCTACGAGCAGTACTTC. Translated, it gives CASSPRADSYEQYF.

This chain connects TRBV11-2 to TRBJ2-5; TRBD2 is a possible D gene (7 bases). This CDR3 has 12 residues. Germline V gene lookup returns CDR1 SGHAT and CDR2 FQNNGV. V lost 8 bases to trimming and J lost 9 bases, with 16 bases between them. In DNA form, the CDR3 reads TGTGCCAGCGGGAGGGGGTCGGGGGCCCAGTACTTC. Translating it yields CASGRGSGAQYF.

The chain carries TRBV21-1 and TRBJ1-2. TRBV21-1 is described as a pseudogene. The CDR3 runs to 11 residues. CDR3 sequence reads: CASAVEDGYTF. As DNA, the CDR3 is TGTGCCAGCGCAGTAGAGGATGGCTACACCTTC.

V and J are TRBV30 and TRBJ1-1; 8 nucleotides match TRBD1. This CDR3 is built from 16 residues. V was clipped by 0 bases and J by 1 base; unmatched bases: 7. The germline gives CDR1 GTSNPN, CDR2 SVGIG (reference sequence). CDR3 amino acids: CAWSVIRGHGNTEAFF. The CDR3 bases are TGTGCCTGGAGTGTAATCAGGGGGCATGGGAACACTGAAGCTTTCTTT.

The V gene is TRBV9, the J gene TRBJ2-7, with D maybe TRBD2 (6 bases). This CDR3 comprises 14 residues. From germline, CDR1 is SGDLS and CDR2 YYNGEE. V shed 0 bases and J shed 5 bases, with 12 bases lying between them. The CDR3 nucleotides read TGTGCCAGCAGCGTAGACCCGGGCGGGGACGAGCAGTACTTC. It yields the protein CASSVDPGGDEQYF.

The chain links TRBV23-1 to TRBJ1-3, with D possibly being TRBD1 (5 bases). TRBV23-1 is classed as an ORF, of uncertain function. The CDR3 length is 16 residues. V was clipped by 4 bases and J by 9 bases, with 22 bases between them. The CDR3 loop reads CASSPLSGTVGSTIYF. The CDR3 nucleotides read TGCGCCAGCAGTCCCTTATCCGGGACGGTGGGGTCCACCATATATTTT.

V is TRBV30 and J is TRBJ1-1; TRBD1 is a possible D gene (5 bases). The germline V and J ends were trimmed by 3 bases and 3 bases, with 8 bases remaining between them. The CDR3 is 12 amino acids. The germline V gene encodes CDR1 GTSNPN and CDR2 SVGIG (reference sequence). Written as DNA, the CDR3 is TGTGCCTGGAGGGGGGAGGACACTGAAGCTTTCTTT. It specifies CAWRGEDTEAFF.

The chain recombines TRBV29-1 with TRBJ1-1; 7 bases align to TRBD1. CDR1 is SQVTM, CDR2 ANQGSEA, per germline. With 5 bases clipped from V and 6 bases from J, the junction kept 12 bases outside the gene matches. The CDR3 is 14 amino acids. The CDR3, as DNA: TGCAGCGTTATGGGACAGTCCCGAACCTCTGAAGCTTTCTTT. It codes for CSVMGQSRTSEAFF. Together with reference TRBV29-1 and TRBJ1-1, the CDR3 gives the full variable domain: SAVISQKPSRDICQRGTSLTIQCQVDSQVTMMFWYRQQPGQSLTLIATANQGSEATYESGFVIDKFPISRPNLTFSTLTVSNMSPEDSSIYLCSVMGQSRTSEAFFGQGTRLTVV.

V and J are TRBV19 and TRBJ1-3; D uncertain. This CDR3 contains 14 residues. Trimming took 2 bases from V and 0 from J, leaving 5 bases between them. CDR1 and CDR2 from the germline V gene are LNHDA and SQIVND (reference sequence). This CDR3 is CASSIQASGNTIYF. The DNA of the CDR3 is TGTGCCAGTAGTATACAGGCCTCTGGAAACACCATATATTTT. The full variable domain, its missing parts supplied by reference TRBV19 and TRBJ1-3, is DGGITQSPKYLFRKEGQNVTLSCEQNLNHDAMYWYRQDPGQGLRLIYYSQIVNDFQKGDIAEGYSVSREKKESFPLTVTSAQKNPTAFYLCASSIQASGNTIYFGEGSWLTVV.

The genes are TRBV6-5 and TRBJ1-1; unclear D gene. Trimming took 2 bases from V and 5 from J, leaving 9 bases between them. CDR1 and CDR2 from the germline V gene are MNHEY and SVGAGI. The CDR3 runs to 13 residues. The CDR3 here is CASSYRRETEAFF. The CDR3 bases are TGTGCCAGCAGTTACCGTCGGGAAACTGAAGCTTTCTTT.

The chain is built from TRBV12-3 or TRBV12-4 and TRBJ1-1; D gene unclear. V lost 6 bases to trimming and J lost 3 bases, with 11 bases between them. The CDR3 is 13 residues long. CDR3 sequence reads: CASSRWEYTEAFF. In nucleotides, the CDR3 is TGTGCCAGCAGCCGGTGGGAGTACACTGAAGCTTTCTTT.

This clone was seen just once. The J gene is TRBJ1-1, the V gene TRBV30; perhaps TRBD1 as D (5 bases). The CDR3 loop spans 15 amino acids. Germline CDR1 and CDR2: GTSNPN and SVGIG (reference sequence). V lost 2 bases, J lost 6 bases, and 19 bases lay in between. CDR3 region: CAWSPRDRLEAEAFF. The CDR3 coding sequence is TGTGCCTGGAGTCCCCGGGACCGTCTTGAGGCTGAAGCTTTCTTT.

Turning to this clone: An end of the junction differs from the germline gene, which may be a read error. This chain uses TRBV12-5 with TRBJ2-7; D is perhaps TRBD1 (6 bases). Germline assignment: CDR1 LGHNT and CDR2 FRNRAP. The CDR3 extends over 18 amino acids. The CDR3 loop reads CASGLWAGDIPRNYEQYF. In nucleotides, the CDR3 is TGTGCTAGTGGTTTGTGGGCAGGGGATATCCCTAGGAACTACGAACAGTACTTC.

This clone has ten or more counts. CDR3 in amino acids: CASSDLIGAFPVDGPGNTIYF. The DNA of the CDR3 is TGTGCCAGCAGTGACCTTATTGGGGCGTTCCCGGTTGACGGTCCTGGAAACACCATATATTTT. The gene calls are TRBV6-4 and TRBJ1-3; possibly TRBD1 for D (5 bases). Germline CDR1 is MRHNA and CDR2 is SNTAGT. There are 21 residues in the CDR3. The V end was cut by 2 bases, the J end by 2 bases, with 28 bases between.

The CDR3 is CASSPWGSPLHF. The CDR3 DNA sequence: TGTGCCAGCAGCCCCTGGGGTTCACCCCTCCACTTT. The gene calls are TRBV7-2 and TRBJ1-6; D uncertain. CDR1 is SGHTA and CDR2 is FQGNSA in the germline V gene. This CDR3 contains 12 residues. The V end was cut by 5 bases, the J end by 9 bases, with 8 bases between.

The chain is built from TRBV20-1 and TRBJ2-7; the D gene is possibly TRBD1 (6 bases). Germline V lookup: CDR1 DFQATT, CDR2 SNEGSKA (reference sequence). V gave up 3 bases and J gave up 2 bases, with 8 bases separating them. The CDR3 is 12 residues long. CDR3 in amino acids: CSASRTAYEQYF. CDR3 nucleotide sequence: TGCAGTGCTAGTAGGACAGCCTACGAGCAGTACTTC.

J is TRBJ1-4 and V is TRBV13; D not resolved. Trimming cost V 3 bases and J 7 bases, with 3 bases left between them. The germline CDR1 and CDR2 sequences are PRHDT and FYEKMQ (reference sequence). This CDR3 has 11 residues. In DNA form, the CDR3 reads TGTGCCAGCAGCTTCGCTGAAAAACTGTTTTTT. Residues: CASSFAEKLFF. Full variable domain (missing parts from reference TRBV13 and TRBJ1-4): AAGVIQSPRHLIKEKRETATLKCYPIPRHDTVYWYQQGPGQDPQFLISFYEKMQSDKGSIPDRFSAQQFSDYHSELNMSSLELGDSALYFCASSFAEKLFFGSGTQLSVL.

The chain employs TRBV7-2 and TRBJ1-2, with TRBD1 matching over 9 bases. V shed 3 bases and J 7 bases; nucleotides not matched to a gene: 12. CDR1 is SGHTA, CDR2 FQGNSA, per germline. The CDR3 is made up of 16 amino acids. The CDR3 protein is CASSLERRGTGTGYTF. The CDR3 DNA reads TGTGCCAGCAGCTTGGAACGGCGCGGGACAGGGACTGGCTACACCTTC. The complete variable domain, with remaining parts taken from reference TRBV7-2 and TRBJ1-2, reads GAGVSQSPSNKVTEKGKDVELRCDPISGHTALYWYRQSLGQGLEFLIYFQGNSAPDKSGLPSDRFSAERTGGSVSTLTIQRTQQEDSAVYLCASSLERRGTGTGYTFGSGTRLTVV.

This clone has more than one count but fewer than ten. The chain couples TRBV19 to TRBJ1-2; no clear D gene. V lost 5 bases, J lost 3 bases, and 13 bases lay in between. Germline assignment: CDR1 LNHDA and CDR2 SQIVND (reference sequence). The CDR3 is 14 residues long. The CDR3 DNA sequence: TGTGCCAGTAGTGCCGCGGACGGGGACTATGGCTACACCTTC. It encodes CASSAADGDYGYTF.

This chain links TRBV18 with TRBJ1-1; D unresolved. The CDR3 is made up of 13 amino acids. Germline V gene lookup returns CDR1 KGHSH and CDR2 LQKENI. Trimming removed 3 bases from V and 1 base from J, with 6 bases in between. CDR3 nucleotide sequence: TGTGCCAGCTCACCCCCGCAGAACACTGAAGCTTTCTTT. Protein product: CASSPPQNTEAFF.

J is TRBJ1-5 and V is TRBV5-4, with a weak D call TRBD1 (6 bases). The CDR3 sequence is 13 residues long. CDR1 and CDR2 from the germline V gene are SGHNT and YYREEE (reference sequence). The V and J ends lost 4 bases and 5 bases respectively, with 10 bases between them. The CDR3 nucleotides read TGTGCCAGCAGCGGGGGCTTGGATCAGCCCCAGCATTTT. Amino acids: CASSGGLDQPQHF.

CDR3 loop: CSVERPGTGGSDTQYF. CDR3 in DNA: TGCAGCGTTGAGCGACCCGGGACAGGGGGCTCAGATACGCAGTATTTT. The chain employs TRBV29-1 and TRBJ2-3, with TRBD1 matching 12 bases. The V segment lost 3 bases and the J segment 4 bases; nucleotides outside the gene matches: 8. The CDR3 contains 16 residues. Germline assignment: CDR1 SQVTM and CDR2 ANQGSEA.

V usage is TRBV6-6 and J usage is TRBJ1-4; D gene unclear. The germline V and J ends were trimmed by 5 bases and 4 bases, with 11 bases remaining between them. This CDR3 comprises 14 residues. CDR1 and CDR2 (germline): MNHNY, SVGAGI (reference sequence). The CDR3 here is CASSRTVYNEKLFF. The DNA of the CDR3 is TGTGCCAGCAGTCGAACAGTGTATAATGAAAAACTGTTTTTT.

CDR3 coding DNA: TGTGCCAGCTCACCCCTGGGAGAGGCGCGCTCTGGAAACACCATATATTTT. It encodes CASSPLGEARSGNTIYF. This chain uses TRBV18 with TRBJ1-3, with D unresolved. Per germline, CDR1 KGHSH and CDR2 LQKENI. There are 17 residues in the CDR3. The V end was cut by 3 bases, the J end by 0 bases, with 15 bases between.

The chain links TRBV2 to TRBJ2-7; 11 nucleotides line up with TRBD2. The CDR3 is 17 amino acids. With 4 bases clipped from V and 0 bases from J, the junction kept 8 bases outside the gene matches. CDR1 and CDR2 from the germline V gene are SNHLY and FYNNEI. The CDR3 sequence is CASSGLAGLLVSYEQYF. The DNA of the CDR3 is TGTGCCAGCAGTGGACTAGCGGGGCTTCTCGTCTCCTACGAGCAGTACTTC.

Only one count was recorded for this clone. The chain combines TRBV7-9 with TRBJ1-5; no clear D. Trimming left V 3 bases short and J 5 bases short, with 8 bases between. The CDR3 has 13 amino acids. The V gene's germline CDR1 is SEHNR and CDR2 FQNEAQ (reference sequence). CDR3: CASSFSGDQPQHF. As DNA, the CDR3 is TGTGCCAGCAGCTTTTCAGGAGATCAGCCCCAGCATTTT.

The chain joins TRBV7-2 to TRBJ2-1, with D tentatively TRBD1 or TRBD2 (5 bases each). Germline V gene sequence: CDR1 SGHTA, CDR2 FQGNSA. The germline V and J ends were trimmed by 0 bases and 11 bases, with 11 bases remaining between them. The CDR3 has 13 amino acids. The CDR3: CASSLARDQQQFF. In DNA form, the CDR3 reads TGTGCCAGCAGCTTAGCGAGGGACCAACAGCAGTTCTTC.

This clone was seen once. V is TRBV28 and J is TRBJ1-6; the match to TRBD1 covers 9 bases. Trimming cost V 4 bases and J 5 bases; bases outside gene matches: 3. The CDR3 has 15 residues. Germline V CDR1 and CDR2: MDHEN, SYDVKM. CDR3 amino acids: CASSSGQGDNSPLHF. Here the CDR3 DNA reads TGTGCCAGCAGTTCGGGACAGGGCGATAATTCACCCCTCCACTTT.

The chain links TRBV28 to TRBJ1-1; no firm D call. V gave up 7 bases and J gave up 5 bases, with 17 bases separating them. CDR3 size: 14 residues. CDR1 is MDHEN and CDR2 is SYDVKM in the germline V gene. CDR3 coding DNA: TGTGCCAGCATGTTGGTCTTGCAAGGGACTGAAGCTTTCTTT. Amino acids: CASMLVLQGTEAFF.

The V gene is TRBV11-3, the J gene TRBJ2-4; D is undetermined. Germline values: CDR1 SGHNT, CDR2 YENEEA. Trimming removed 0 bases from V and 8 bases from J, with 11 bases in between. The CDR3 has 14 residues. The CDR3 region is CASSLEGRAHIQYF. The CDR3 nucleotides read TGTGCCAGCAGCTTAGAAGGGCGAGCGCACATTCAGTACTTC. The entire variable domain, with the rest obtained from reference TRBV11-3 and TRBJ2-4, is as follows: EAGVVQSPRYKIIEKKQPVAFWCNPISGHNTLYWYLQNLGQGPELLIRYENEEAVDDSQLPKDRFSAERLKGVDSTLKIQPAELGDSAVYLCASSLEGRAHIQYFGAGTRLSVL.

This clone was picked up one time. The V gene is TRBV7-8, the J gene TRBJ2-2; no clear D gene. In germline, CDR1 is SGHVS, CDR2 FQNEAQ. V was trimmed by 6 bases and J by 4 bases, leaving 15 bases between them. CDR3 length: 15 residues. CDR3 sequence (DNA): TGTGCCAGCAGGTCTGGACGGATCAGCACCGGGGAGCTGTTTTTT. This encodes CASRSGRISTGELFF.